The following is a T cell receptor beta chain sequence with its context. Time point reported: newly diagnosed GD, antithyroid drugs for less than 3 months. Making the TCR library involved RNA that had been extracted from PBMCs. Approximately 10-milliliter peripheral blood samples went into EDTA tubes. The source of the sample is a study of regulatory T cells in long-lasting Graves disease. Germline CDR1 SGHNT, CDR2 YYREEE (reference sequence). CDR3 size: 13 residues. Deletions cut 0 bases from V and 8 bases from J, with 9 bases between. Sequencing libraries for TCR beta were prepared with iRepertoire HTBI primers and Arm-PCR of CDR3 regions. TCRdb reprocessed the multiplex PCR reads with MiXCR, giving one entry per CDR3 protein. The sample lists 450,000 to 600,000 distinct CDR3 sequences; under 20% were seen once. Another study also made use of these data, one on T cells in Graves' hyperthyroidism and ophthalmopathy.

The rearrangement uses TRBV5-4 and TRBJ2-4; unclear D gene. This clonotype was obtained from a man between 35 and 55 years old with Graves disease. The specimen comprised peripheral blood mononuclear cells (PBMCs), sampled at new diagnosis, from a patient treated with antithyroid drugs. The CDR3 coding sequence is TGTGCCAGCAGCTTGGTGGGATTGGACATTCAGTACTTC. Translation gives CASSLVGLDIQYF.